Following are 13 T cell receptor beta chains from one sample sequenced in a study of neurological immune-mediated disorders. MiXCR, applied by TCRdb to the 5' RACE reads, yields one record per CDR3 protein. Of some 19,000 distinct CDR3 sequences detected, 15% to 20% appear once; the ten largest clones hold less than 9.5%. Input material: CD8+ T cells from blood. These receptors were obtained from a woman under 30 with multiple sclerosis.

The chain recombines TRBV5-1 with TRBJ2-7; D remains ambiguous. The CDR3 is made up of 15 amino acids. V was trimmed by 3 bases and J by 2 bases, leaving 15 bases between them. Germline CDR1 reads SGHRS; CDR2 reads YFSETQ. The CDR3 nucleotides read TGCGCCAGCAGCTCGCGACATAGCCGAGCCTACGAGCAGTACTTC. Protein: CASSSRHSRAYEQYF. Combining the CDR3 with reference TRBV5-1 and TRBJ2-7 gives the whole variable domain KAGVTQTPRYLIKTRGQQVTLSCSPISGHRSVSWYQQTPGQGLQFLFEYFSETQRNKGNFPGRFSGRQFSNSRSEMNVSTLELGDSALYLCASSSRHSRAYEQYFGPGTRLTVT.

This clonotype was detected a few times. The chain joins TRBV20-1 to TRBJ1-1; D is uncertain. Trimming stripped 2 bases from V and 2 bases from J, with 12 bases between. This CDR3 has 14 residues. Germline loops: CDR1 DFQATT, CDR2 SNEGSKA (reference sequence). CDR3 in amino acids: CSARRLAGNTEAFF. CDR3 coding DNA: TGCAGTGCTAGACGGCTGGCGGGAAACACTGAAGCTTTCTTT.

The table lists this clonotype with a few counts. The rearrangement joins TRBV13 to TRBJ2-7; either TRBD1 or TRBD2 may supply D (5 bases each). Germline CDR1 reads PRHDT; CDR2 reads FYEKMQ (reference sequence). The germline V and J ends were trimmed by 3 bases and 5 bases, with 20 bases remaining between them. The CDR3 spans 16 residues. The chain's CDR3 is CASSFGGWGGKNEQYF. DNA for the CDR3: TGTGCCAGCAGCTTTGGGGGATGGGGCGGTAAGAACGAGCAGTACTTC. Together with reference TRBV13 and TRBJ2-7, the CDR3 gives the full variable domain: AAGVIQSPRHLIKEKRETATLKCYPIPRHDTVYWYQQGPGQDPQFLISFYEKMQSDKGSIPDRFSAQQFSDYHSELNMSSLELGDSALYFCASSFGGWGGKNEQYFGPGTRLTVT.

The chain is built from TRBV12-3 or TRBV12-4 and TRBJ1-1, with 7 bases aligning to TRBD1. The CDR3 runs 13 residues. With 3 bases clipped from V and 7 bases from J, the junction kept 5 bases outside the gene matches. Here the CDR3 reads CASSLDRYDEAFF. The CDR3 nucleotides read TGTGCCAGCAGTTTGGACAGGTACGATGAAGCTTTCTTT.

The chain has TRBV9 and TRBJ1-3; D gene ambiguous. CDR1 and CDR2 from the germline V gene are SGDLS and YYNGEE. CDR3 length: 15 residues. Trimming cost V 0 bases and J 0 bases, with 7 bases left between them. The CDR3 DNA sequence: TGTGCCAGCAGCGTAGCCCAGAACTCTGGAAACACCATATATTTT. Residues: CASSVAQNSGNTIYF.

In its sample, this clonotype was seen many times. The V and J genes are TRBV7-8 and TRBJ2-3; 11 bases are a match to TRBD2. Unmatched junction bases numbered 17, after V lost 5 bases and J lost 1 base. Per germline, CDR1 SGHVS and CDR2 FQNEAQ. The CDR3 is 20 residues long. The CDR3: CASSPWPEDSGGAGTDTQYF. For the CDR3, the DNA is TGTGCCAGCAGCCCTTGGCCGGAGGATAGCGGGGGGGCGGGCACAGATACGCAGTATTTT.

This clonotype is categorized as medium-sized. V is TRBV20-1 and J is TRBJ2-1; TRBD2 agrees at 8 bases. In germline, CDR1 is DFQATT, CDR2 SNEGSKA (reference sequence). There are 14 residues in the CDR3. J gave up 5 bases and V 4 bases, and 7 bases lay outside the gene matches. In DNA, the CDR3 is TGCAGTGCTACAATAGGGACTAGGGACAATGAGCAGTTCTTC. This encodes CSATIGTRDNEQFF.

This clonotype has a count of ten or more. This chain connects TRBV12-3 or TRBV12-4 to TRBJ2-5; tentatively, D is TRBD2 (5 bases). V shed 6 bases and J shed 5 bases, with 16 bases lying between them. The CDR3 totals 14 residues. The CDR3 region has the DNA TGTGCCAGCAGCCCCCTCGGGGTCGGGGAGACCCAGTACTTC. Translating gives CASSPLGVGETQYF.

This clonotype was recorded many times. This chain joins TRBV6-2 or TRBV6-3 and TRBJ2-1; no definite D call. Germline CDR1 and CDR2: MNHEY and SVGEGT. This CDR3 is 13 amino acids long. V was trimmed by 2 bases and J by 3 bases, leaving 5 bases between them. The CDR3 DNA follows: TGTGCCAGCAGTTACCGGGTCTACAATGAGCAGTTCTTC. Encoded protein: CASSYRVYNEQFF.

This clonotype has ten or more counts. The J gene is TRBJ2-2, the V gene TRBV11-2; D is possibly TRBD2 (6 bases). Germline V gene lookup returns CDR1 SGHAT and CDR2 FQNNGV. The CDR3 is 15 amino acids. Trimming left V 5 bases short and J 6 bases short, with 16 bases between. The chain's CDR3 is CASSRKMGGSGELFF. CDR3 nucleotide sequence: TGTGCCAGCAGCCGAAAGATGGGGGGATCCGGGGAGCTGTTTTTT.

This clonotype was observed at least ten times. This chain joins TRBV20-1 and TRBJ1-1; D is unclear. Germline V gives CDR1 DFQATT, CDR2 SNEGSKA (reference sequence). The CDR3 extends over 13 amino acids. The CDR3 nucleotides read TGCAGGCTAAAACAGTTGGGGAACACTGAAGCTTTCTTT. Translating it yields CRLKQLGNTEAFF.

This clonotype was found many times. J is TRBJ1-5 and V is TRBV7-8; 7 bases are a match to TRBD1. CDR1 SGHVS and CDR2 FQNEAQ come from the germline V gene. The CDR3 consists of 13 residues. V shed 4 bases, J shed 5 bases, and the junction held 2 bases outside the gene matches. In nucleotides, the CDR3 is TGTGCCAGCAGCTCGGGACAGCATCAGCCCCAGCATTTT. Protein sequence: CASSSGQHQPQHF. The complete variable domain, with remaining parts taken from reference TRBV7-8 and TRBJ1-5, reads GAGVSQSPRYKVAKRGQDVALRCDPISGHVSLFWYQQALGQGPEFLTYFQNEAQLDKSGLPSDRFFAERPEGSVSTLKIQRTQQEDSAVYLCASSSGQHQPQHFGDGTRLSIL.

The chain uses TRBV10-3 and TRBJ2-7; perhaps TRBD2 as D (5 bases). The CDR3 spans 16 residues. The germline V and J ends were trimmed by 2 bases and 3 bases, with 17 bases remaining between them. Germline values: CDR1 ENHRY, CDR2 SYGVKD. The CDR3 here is CAISERIGKVGYEQYV. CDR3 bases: TGTGCCATCAGTGAGAGAATCGGGAAGGTTGGCTACGAGCAGTACGTC.